This T cell receptor (beta chain) originates from a study of cytomegalovirus exposure and HLA in healthy donors. Study-wide findings and caveats: Despite most TCR sequences being rare, some public TCRs occurred in many donors.

Comment on this clone: Antigen specificity is unknown.

The data were produced by immunoSEQ multiplex PCR, yet TCRdb's version contains in-frame clones alone and is incomplete. The sample lists 99,000 or so clones, about 86% seen once, with around 3.6% in the top ten. CDR1 MNHNS and CDR2 SASEGT come from the germline V gene. The V end was cut by 6 bases, the J end by 5 bases, with 13 bases between. The CDR3 runs 14 residues. The V call is TRBV6-1, the J call TRBJ2-2; possibly TRBD1 for D (6 bases). The sequenced material came from PBMCs. The sequence derives from a woman aged 18-29 years in good health and CMV-seropositive. The CDR3 nucleotides are TGTGCCAGCAGACCTTCACAGGGAACCGGGGAGCTGTTTTTT. Residues: CASRPSQGTGELFF.